These T cell receptor beta chains were read from a single sample in a study of Ad26.COV2.S vaccination and SARS-CoV-2 variants. Generated by immunoSEQ multiplex PCR, the TCRdb table keeps only in-frame clones and is missing some. The table records some 45,000 clones, 83% of them present only once. The sequences come from peripheral blood, collected after recovery from COVID-19. Receptor source: a human donor who had recovered from COVID-19. Each CDR3 is given without its conserved first and last residue. D genes are given only for firm matches.

V: TRBV4-2
J: TRBJ1-2
D: TRBD1
CDR3: ASSQDTGQPYGYT

V: TRBV10-1
J: TRBJ2-3
D: TRBD2
CDR3: ASSATGTSGTTDTQY

V: TRBV14
J: TRBJ1-2
D: .
CDR3: ASSQTQYYGYT

V: TRBV15
J: TRBJ2-3
D: .
CDR3: ATSRVRISTDTQY

V: TRBV5-6
J: TRBJ1-2
D: .
CDR3: ASSLSGWRNGYT

V: TRBV6-6
J: TRBJ2-7
D: TRBD1
CDR3: ASSYQGGSEQY

V: TRBV5-4
J: TRBJ1-1
D: .
CDR3: ASSNGGYDTEAF

V: TRBV9
J: TRBJ2-2
D: .
CDR3: ASSVRDPRTAGELF

V: TRBV7-9
J: TRBJ2-5
D: .
CDR3: ASSRLAAAAETQY

V: TRBV30
J: TRBJ2-1
D: .
CDR3: AWSVSALINEQF

V: TRBV20-1
J: TRBJ1-2
D: .
CDR3: SASKGGVDGYT

V: TRBV19
J: TRBJ2-5
D: .
CDR3: ASSMGFPGRETQH

V: TRBV2
J: TRBJ2-7
D: TRBD2
CDR3: ASSPTSGRASYEQY

V: TRBV6-1
J: TRBJ1-5
D: TRBD1
CDR3: ASSEGGGGPEAQH

V: TRBV24-1
J: TRBJ2-1
D: TRBD2
CDR3: ATSDPSGRGGSEQF

V: TRBV18
J: TRBJ1-1
D: .
CDR3: ASSPRESGTEAF

V: TRBV18
J: TRBJ2-2
D: .
CDR3: ASSPRGDTGELF

V: TRBV5-8
J: TRBJ2-5
D: TRBD2
CDR3: ASSHGSGGGSETQY

V: TRBV9
J: TRBJ1-5
D: .
CDR3: ASSVSPDQPQH

V: TRBV19
J: TRBJ2-2
D: TRBD2
CDR3: ASSIQLAGDGELF

V: TRBV6-5
J: TRBJ2-3
D: .
CDR3: ASSLEADTQY

V: TRBV11-2
J: TRBJ2-5
D: TRBD2
CDR3: ASSSQGLGKTQY

V: TRBV5-1
J: TRBJ2-1
D: .
CDR3: ASSLARSEYNEQF

V: TRBV10-1
J: TRBJ2-1
D: .
CDR3: ASRSETVSYNEQF

V: TRBV9
J: TRBJ1-2
D: TRBD1
CDR3: ASSASQGSPAVYGYT

V: TRBV5-4
J: TRBJ1-2
D: .
CDR3: ASSLFGGGYT

V: TRBV6-5
J: TRBJ1-1
D: .
CDR3: ASSRIVRNTEAF

V: TRBV10-3
J: TRBJ2-1
D: .
CDR3: AISVRPPGDNEQF

V: TRBV2
J: TRBJ1-1
D: .
CDR3: ASSWEGMGTEAF

V: TRBV5-1
J: TRBJ1-2
D: TRBD1
CDR3: ASSSPGQGAGGYT

V: TRBV5-1
J: TRBJ2-5
D: .
CDR3: ASSLDGATQY

V: TRBV3-1/TRBV3-2
J: TRBJ2-1
D: .
CDR3: ASSQVSHEQF

V: TRBV19
J: TRBJ1-2
D: TRBD1
CDR3: ASRGQAAGGSVGYT

V: TRBV14
J: TRBJ2-2
D: TRBD2
CDR3: ASSPRRTSGSTGELF

V: TRBV7-9
J: TRBJ1-6
D: TRBD1
CDR3: ASRSDRGNSPLH

V: TRBV14
J: TRBJ2-7
D: TRBD1
CDR3: ASSYDRVTSYEQY

V: TRBV6-5
J: TRBJ2-5
D: TRBD2
CDR3: ASSWASGEETQY

V: TRBV9
J: TRBJ1-1
D: .
CDR3: ASSGGQNTEAF

V: TRBV6-4
J: TRBJ1-2
D: TRBD1
CDR3: AILPGQEPFLNGYT

V: TRBV20-1
J: TRBJ1-2
D: .
CDR3: SAKGGGGYT

V: TRBV5-1
J: TRBJ2-7
D: TRBD1
CDR3: ASGTGTGSYEQY

V: TRBV5-5
J: TRBJ2-5
D: TRBD2
CDR3: ASNLGLAETQY

V: TRBV18
J: TRBJ1-4
D: .
CDR3: ASSRAENEKLF

V: TRBV5-5
J: TRBJ1-1
D: .
CDR3: ASSSAWTEAF

V: TRBV15
J: TRBJ2-3
D: .
CDR3: ATSRDGQIDTQY

V: TRBV5-1
J: TRBJ1-4
D: .
CDR3: ASSLEGGGEKLF

V: TRBV5-4
J: TRBJ2-5
D: TRBD1
CDR3: ASSSGQGYTQY

V: TRBV6-5
J: TRBJ2-5
D: .
CDR3: ASWDSGLKRTQY

V: TRBV27
J: TRBJ2-1
D: .
CDR3: ASSLSISEQF

V: TRBV9
J: TRBJ1-2
D: .
CDR3: ASSVRINDGYT

V: TRBV5-1
J: TRBJ2-7
D: TRBD2
CDR3: ASGLAGGPNEQY

V: TRBV7-7
J: TRBJ2-5
D: TRBD1
CDR3: ASSPRTGETQY

V: TRBV7-7
J: TRBJ2-2
D: TRBD1
CDR3: ASSFLTGGGSTTGELF

V: TRBV10-3
J: TRBJ1-5
D: .
CDR3: AISEVANQPQH

V: TRBV12-3/TRBV12-4
J: TRBJ1-3
D: .
CDR3: ASSLPGNTIY

V: TRBV5-4
J: TRBJ2-6
D: .
CDR3: ASSSRESGANVLT

V: TRBV5-1
J: TRBJ1-2
D: TRBD1
CDR3: ASSSVGQGANYGYT

V: TRBV18
J: TRBJ2-1
D: .
CDR3: ASSPPVGAGENEQF